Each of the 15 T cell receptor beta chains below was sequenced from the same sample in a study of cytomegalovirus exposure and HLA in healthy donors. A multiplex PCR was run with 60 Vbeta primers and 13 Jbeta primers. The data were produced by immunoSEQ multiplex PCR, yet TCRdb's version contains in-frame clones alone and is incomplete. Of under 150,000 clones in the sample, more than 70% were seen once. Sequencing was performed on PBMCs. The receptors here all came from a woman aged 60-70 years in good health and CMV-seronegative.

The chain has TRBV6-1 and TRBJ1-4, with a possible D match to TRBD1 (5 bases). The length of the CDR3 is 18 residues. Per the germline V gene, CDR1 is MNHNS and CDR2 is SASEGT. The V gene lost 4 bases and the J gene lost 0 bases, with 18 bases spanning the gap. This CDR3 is CASSVGRLLGATNEKLFF. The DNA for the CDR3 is TGTGCCAGCAGTGTCGGTAGACTTTTAGGGGCAACTAATGAAAAACTGTTTTTT.

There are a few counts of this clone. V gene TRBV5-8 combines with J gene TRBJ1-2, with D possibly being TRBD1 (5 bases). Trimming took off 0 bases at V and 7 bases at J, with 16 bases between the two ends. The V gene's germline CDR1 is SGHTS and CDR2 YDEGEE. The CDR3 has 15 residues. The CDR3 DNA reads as TGTGCCAGCAGCTTGGATGGCAGGGCCGGGGGTGGCTACACCTTC. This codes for CASSLDGRAGGGYTF.

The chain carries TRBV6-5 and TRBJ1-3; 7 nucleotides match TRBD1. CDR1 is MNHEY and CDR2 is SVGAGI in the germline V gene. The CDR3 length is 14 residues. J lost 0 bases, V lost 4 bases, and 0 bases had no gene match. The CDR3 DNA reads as TGTGCCAGCAGTTGGGACAGCTCTGGAAACACCATATATTTT. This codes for CASSWDSSGNTIYF.

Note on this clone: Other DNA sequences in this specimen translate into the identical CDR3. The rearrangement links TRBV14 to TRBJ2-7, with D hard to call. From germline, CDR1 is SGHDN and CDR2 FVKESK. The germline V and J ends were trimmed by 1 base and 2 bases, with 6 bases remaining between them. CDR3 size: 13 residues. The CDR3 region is CASSQVRAYEQYF. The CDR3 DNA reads TGTGCCAGCAGCCAAGTCCGGGCCTACGAGCAGTACTTC.

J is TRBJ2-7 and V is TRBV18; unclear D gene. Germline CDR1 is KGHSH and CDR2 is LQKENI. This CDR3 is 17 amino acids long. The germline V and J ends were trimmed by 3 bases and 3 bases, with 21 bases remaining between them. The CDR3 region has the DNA TGTGCCAGCTCACCCAGGATTCACGCCGAGTCGGTCTACGAGCAGTACTTC. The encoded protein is CASSPRIHAESVYEQYF.

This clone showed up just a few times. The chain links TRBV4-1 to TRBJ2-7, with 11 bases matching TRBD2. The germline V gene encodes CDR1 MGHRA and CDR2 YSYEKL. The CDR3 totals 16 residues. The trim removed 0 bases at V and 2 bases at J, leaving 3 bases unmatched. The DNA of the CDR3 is TGCGCCAGCAGCCAAGATTTGACTAGCGGGGCCTACGAGCAGTACTTC. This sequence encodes CASSQDLTSGAYEQYF.

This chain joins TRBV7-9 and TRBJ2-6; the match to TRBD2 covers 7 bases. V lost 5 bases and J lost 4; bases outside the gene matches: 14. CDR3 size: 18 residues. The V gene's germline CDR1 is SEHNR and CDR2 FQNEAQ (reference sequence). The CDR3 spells CASSHSLGGVGGANVLTF. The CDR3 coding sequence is TGTGCCAGCAGCCACTCATTGGGGGGGGTTGGAGGGGCCAACGTCCTGACTTTC.

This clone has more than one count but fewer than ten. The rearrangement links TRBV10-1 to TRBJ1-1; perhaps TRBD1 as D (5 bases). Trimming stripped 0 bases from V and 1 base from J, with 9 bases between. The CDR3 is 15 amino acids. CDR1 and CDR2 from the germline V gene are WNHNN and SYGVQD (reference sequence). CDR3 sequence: CASSESGAGNTEAFF. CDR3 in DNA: TGCGCCAGCAGTGAGTCAGGGGCCGGGAACACTGAAGCTTTCTTT.

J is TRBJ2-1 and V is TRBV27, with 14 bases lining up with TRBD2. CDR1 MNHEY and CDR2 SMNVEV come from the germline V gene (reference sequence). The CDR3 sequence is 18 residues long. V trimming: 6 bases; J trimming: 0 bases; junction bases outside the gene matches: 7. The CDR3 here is CASRTSGGAKSSYNEQFF. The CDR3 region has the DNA TGTGCCAGCAGGACTAGCGGGGGGGCTAAGAGCTCCTACAATGAGCAGTTCTTC.

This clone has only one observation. CDR3: CAIKRDSNQPEQYF. The CDR3 DNA sequence: TGTGCCATCAAACGGGACAGTAATCAGCCCGAGCAGTACTTC. The chain couples TRBV10-3 to TRBJ2-5; 7 nucleotides align to TRBD1. The DNA end is more similar to TRBJ2-7, so the J call may be wrong. This CDR3 has 14 amino acids. CDR1 and CDR2 from the germline V gene are ENHRY and SYGVKD.

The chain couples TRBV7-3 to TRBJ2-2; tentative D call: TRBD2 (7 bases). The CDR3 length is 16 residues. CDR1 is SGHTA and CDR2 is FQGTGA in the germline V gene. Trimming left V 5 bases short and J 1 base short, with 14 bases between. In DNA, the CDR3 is TGTGCCAGCAGCCTGCAAGGGGGGGGGAACACCGGGGAGCTGTTTTTT. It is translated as CASSLQGGGNTGELFF.

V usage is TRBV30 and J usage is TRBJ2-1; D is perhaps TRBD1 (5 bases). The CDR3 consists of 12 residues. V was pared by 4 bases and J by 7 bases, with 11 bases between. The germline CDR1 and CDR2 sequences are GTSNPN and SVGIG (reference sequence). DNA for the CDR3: TGTGCCTGGACAGGGTCCACGAATGAGCAGTTCTTC. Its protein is CAWTGSTNEQFF.

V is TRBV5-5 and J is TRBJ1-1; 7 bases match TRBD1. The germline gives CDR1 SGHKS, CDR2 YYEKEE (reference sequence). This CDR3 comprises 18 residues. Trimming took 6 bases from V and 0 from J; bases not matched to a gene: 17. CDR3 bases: TGTGCCAGCAACCCGTCCCAGGGGGGCAATAGGGTGAACACTGAAGCTTTCTTT. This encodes CASNPSQGGNRVNTEAFF.

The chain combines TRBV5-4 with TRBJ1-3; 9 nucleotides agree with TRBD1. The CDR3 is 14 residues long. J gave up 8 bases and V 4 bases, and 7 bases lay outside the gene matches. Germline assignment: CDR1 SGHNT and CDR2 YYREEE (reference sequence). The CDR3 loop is CASSARDRDDTIYF. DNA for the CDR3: TGTGCCAGCAGCGCCCGGGACAGGGACGACACCATATATTTT. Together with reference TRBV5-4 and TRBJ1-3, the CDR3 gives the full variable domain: ETGVTQSPTHLIKTRGQQVTLRCSSQSGHNTVSWYQQALGQGPQFIFQYYREEENGRGNFPPRFSGLQFPNYSSELNVNALELDDSALYLCASSARDRDDTIYFGEGSWLTVV.

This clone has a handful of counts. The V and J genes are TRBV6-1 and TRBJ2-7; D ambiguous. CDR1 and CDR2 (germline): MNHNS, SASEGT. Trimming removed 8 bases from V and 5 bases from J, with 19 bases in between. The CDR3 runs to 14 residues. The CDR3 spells CASPPGPGPHEQYF. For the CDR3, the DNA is TGTGCCAGCCCGCCTGGGCCTGGGCCCCACGAGCAGTACTTC.